A selection of T cell receptor beta chains follows, all from one sample in a study. Using immunoSEQ multiplex PCR, the repertoire was profiled, and TCRdb retains in-frame clones only, with some absent. The repertoire consists of 60,000 to 85,000 clones, with just over 90% occurring once and the leading ten covering under 4.5%. Input material: PBMCs. The receptors here all came from a man aged 40-49 years with rheumatoid arthritis. Each CDR3 is given with its conserved first and last residue. Fields, in order: V gene, J gene, D gene, clone size, CDR3 length, CDR3 DNA, CDR3 protein. D genes are given only for firm matches. Only part of the rows carry a size: once, few, many, or a class if the clone is expanded.

v_call: TRBV5-6; j_call: TRBJ2-3; d_call: TRBD2; clone_size: NA; cdr3_length: 15; cdr3_nt: TGTGCCAGCAGCTGGCAAGGGCAGCGGGAGATGACGCAGTATTTT; cdr3_aa: CASSWQGQREMTQYF
v_call: TRBV7-9; j_call: TRBJ1-1; d_call: NA; clone_size: NA; cdr3_length: 15; cdr3_nt: TGTGCCAGCAGCCAACAAGTGGGGGCGGCCACTGAAGCTTTCTTT; cdr3_aa: CASSQQVGAATEAFF
v_call: TRBV15; j_call: TRBJ2-7; d_call: NA; clone_size: NA; cdr3_length: 14; cdr3_nt: TGTGCCACCAGCCCCGTGTCGAGCAGCTACGAGCAGTACTTC; cdr3_aa: CATSPVSSSYEQYF
v_call: TRBV14; j_call: TRBJ2-1; d_call: NA; clone_size: NA; cdr3_length: 16; cdr3_nt: TGTGCCAGCAGCCAAGGTGGGGGGTTTGGGGGCAATGAGCAGTTCTTC; cdr3_aa: CASSQGGGFGGNEQFF
v_call: TRBV30; j_call: TRBJ2-5; d_call: TRBD1; clone_size: NA; cdr3_length: 12; cdr3_nt: TGTGCATGGACAGGGTCGAAAGAGACCCAGTACTTC; cdr3_aa: CAWTGSKETQYF
v_call: TRBV18; j_call: TRBJ2-7; d_call: NA; clone_size: NA; cdr3_length: 14; cdr3_nt: TGTGCCAGCTCAGGGGGGGGCTTCGGGTACGAGCAGTACTTC; cdr3_aa: CASSGGGFGYEQYF
v_call: TRBV28; j_call: TRBJ2-5; d_call: NA; clone_size: NA; cdr3_length: 12; cdr3_nt: TGTGCCAGCAGACTAGGGGGAGAGACCCAGTACTTC; cdr3_aa: CASRLGGETQYF
v_call: TRBV10-3; j_call: TRBJ1-3; d_call: NA; clone_size: NA; cdr3_length: 14; cdr3_nt: TGTGCCATCAGTGGGGGCAGCTCTGGAAACACCATATATTTT; cdr3_aa: CAISGGSSGNTIYF
v_call: TRBV30; j_call: TRBJ1-1; d_call: NA; clone_size: once; cdr3_length: 13; cdr3_nt: TGTGCCTGGAGTGTACATCAGGGCACTGAAGCTTTCTTT; cdr3_aa: CAWSVHQGTEAFF
v_call: TRBV11-2; j_call: TRBJ1-6; d_call: NA; clone_size: NA; cdr3_length: 11; cdr3_nt: TGTGCCAGCAGCTTCGGAGCACACCCCCACTTT; cdr3_aa: CASSFGAHPHF
v_call: TRBV5-1; j_call: TRBJ2-2; d_call: NA; clone_size: NA; cdr3_length: 13; cdr3_nt: TGCGCCAGCAGCTTGGTTGTGGGCGGGGAGCTGTTTTTT; cdr3_aa: CASSLVVGGELFF
v_call: TRBV2; j_call: TRBJ2-1; d_call: NA; clone_size: NA; cdr3_length: 16; cdr3_nt: TGTGCCAGCAGTGAAACCGGGACTGATCTCTACAATGAGCAGTTCTTC; cdr3_aa: CASSETGTDLYNEQFF
v_call: TRBV4-1; j_call: TRBJ2-7; d_call: TRBD1; clone_size: NA; cdr3_length: 16; cdr3_nt: TGCGCCAGCAGCCAAGATCTCCCGGCAGGGGGCTACGAGCAGTACTTC; cdr3_aa: CASSQDLPAGGYEQYF
v_call: TRBV5-8; j_call: TRBJ1-5; d_call: NA; clone_size: few; cdr3_length: 16; cdr3_nt: TGTGCCAGCAGCCTCAAGGGCATCGGGGGCAATCAGCCCCAGCATTTT; cdr3_aa: CASSLKGIGGNQPQHF